The 14 T cell receptor beta chains given below trace back to one sample, sequenced in a study of blood T cell repertoires in COVID-19. Assay used: immunoSEQ multiplex PCR; TCRdb lists only in-frame clones, some missing. The sample shows some 200,000 clones, roughly 84% of them seen only once. Sequencing was carried out using peripheral blood. The receptors here all came from a woman at least 80 years old with active or convalescent COVID-19.

The gene calls are TRBV7-3 and TRBJ1-2; weak D call: TRBD1 (6 bases). The ends were cut back, 5 bases at V and 5 bases at J, with 18 bases in the middle. Per germline, CDR1 SGHTA and CDR2 FQGTGA. The CDR3 runs to 15 residues. The CDR3 loop reads CASSRAAGDKYGYTF. DNA of the CDR3: TGTGCCAGCAGCCGGGCGGCAGGGGATAAGTATGGCTACACCTTC.

The CDR3 DNA follows: TGTGCCTGGAGTGTACTCATGAGCGGTCAGCCCCAGCATTTT. Translated: CAWSVLMSGQPQHF. This chain joins TRBV30 and TRBJ1-5; unclear D gene. Trimming stripped 0 bases from V and 6 bases from J, with 12 bases between. Per germline, CDR1 GTSNPN and CDR2 SVGIG (reference sequence). The CDR3 has 14 amino acids.

V usage is TRBV5-1 and J usage is TRBJ2-3, with D possibly matching TRBD1 (5 bases). Trimming stripped 0 bases from V and 5 bases from J, with 19 bases between. Germline CDR1 reads SGHRS; CDR2 reads YFSETQ. The CDR3 is made up of 17 amino acids. The CDR3 sequence is CASSLAETVNSQDTQYF. CDR3 DNA sequence: TGCGCCAGCAGCTTGGCCGAGACAGTCAATAGTCAAGATACGCAGTATTTT.

The chain couples TRBV13 to TRBJ2-7; 12 bases are a match to TRBD2. Germline loops: CDR1 PRHDT, CDR2 FYEKMQ (reference sequence). This CDR3 comprises 16 residues. Trimming removed 5 bases from V and 3 bases from J; junction bases left unmatched: 8. CDR3 protein: CASSALTSGRHYEQYF. The CDR3 nucleotides read TGTGCCAGCAGCGCCTTGACTAGCGGGAGACACTACGAGCAGTACTTC.

This clone was recorded a few times. The chain uses TRBV6-2 or TRBV6-3 and TRBJ1-2; TRBD1 is a possible D gene (5 bases). Germline CDR1 MNHEY, CDR2 SVGEGT. The CDR3 runs to 15 residues. V was cut by 5 bases and J by 6 bases, with 19 bases left in between. Written as DNA, the CDR3 is TGTGCCAGCAGTACCCCCCCGACAGAGCTCAATGGCTACACCTTC. It translates to CASSTPPTELNGYTF.

This chain joins TRBV19 and TRBJ1-4, with 10 bases that match TRBD1. Unmatched junction bases numbered 7, after V lost 3 bases and J lost 6 bases. CDR1 is LNHDA and CDR2 is SQIVND in the germline V gene (reference sequence). The CDR3 covers 16 residues. The chain's CDR3 is CASSIAHGTGDEKLFF. As DNA, the CDR3 is TGTGCCAGTAGTATTGCACACGGGACAGGGGATGAAAAACTGTTTTTT. The whole variable domain, remainder taken from reference TRBV19 and TRBJ1-4, is DGGITQSPKYLFRKEGQNVTLSCEQNLNHDAMYWYRQDPGQGLRLIYYSQIVNDFQKGDIAEGYSVSREKKESFPLTVTSAQKNPTAFYLCASSIAHGTGDEKLFFGSGTQLSVL.

The genes are TRBV7-9 and TRBJ1-1; no clear D. The CDR3 runs to 13 residues. Germline V gene data show CDR1 as SEHNR and CDR2 as FQNEAQ (reference sequence). Trimming removed 9 bases at V and 5 bases at J, with 16 bases between. Here the CDR3 reads CASKSLGSTEAFF. The CDR3 DNA follows: TGTGCCAGTAAGTCATTGGGGAGTACTGAAGCTTTCTTT.

The rearrangement links TRBV4-3 to TRBJ2-1; 13 bases map to TRBD2. V lost 0 bases and J lost 2; bases outside the gene matches: 7. This CDR3 is built from 19 residues. The germline V gene has CDR1 LGHNA and CDR2 YSLEER. CDR3: CASSQDWGLAGRPYNEQFF. Written as DNA, the CDR3 is TGCGCCAGCAGCCAAGATTGGGGACTAGCGGGGAGACCCTACAATGAGCAGTTCTTC.

This clone was counted a few times. The chain carries TRBV18 and TRBJ2-7; perhaps TRBD1 as D (5 bases). Germline lookup yields CDR1 KGHSH and CDR2 LQKENI. Deletions cut 6 bases from V and 0 bases from J, with 9 bases between. The CDR3 extends over 13 amino acids. Here the CDR3 DNA reads TGTGCCAGCTCCTGGACAAGCTCCTACGAGCAGTACTTC. This gives the protein CASSWTSSYEQYF.

The rearrangement uses TRBV15 and TRBJ2-2; TRBD1 might be the D (5 bases). There are 16 residues in the CDR3. Deletions cut 0 bases from V and 4 bases from J, with 12 bases between. Per germline, CDR1 LNHNV and CDR2 YYDKDF (reference sequence). CDR3 sequence: CATSRDPIRVTGELFF. The CDR3 DNA reads as TGTGCCACCAGCAGAGATCCCATCAGGGTCACCGGGGAGCTGTTTTTT.

The chain recombines TRBV11-3 with TRBJ2-5; 8 positions agree with TRBD2. V gave up 5 bases and J gave up 4 bases; unmatched junction bases: 6. The CDR3 totals 14 residues. CDR1 and CDR2 from the germline V gene are SGHNT and YENEEA. CDR3 DNA: TGTGCCAGCAGCCGGGGGGGGGCAGGAGAGACCCAGTACTTC. Translation: CASSRGGAGETQYF.

This clone was recorded a few times. This rearrangement joins TRBV6-1 to TRBJ1-6; D unclear. V lost 2 bases and J 10 bases, leaving 9 bases between the germline ends. Germline V gene data show CDR1 as MNHNS and CDR2 as SASEGT. This CDR3 comprises 13 residues. CDR3 in DNA: TGTGCCAGCAGTGAAAGGCGGCGATCACCCCTCCACTTT. Protein product: CASSERRRSPLHF.

This chain uses TRBV28 with TRBJ2-3; D is possibly TRBD1 (6 bases). Per the germline V gene, CDR1 is MDHEN and CDR2 is SYDVKM. The germline V and J ends were trimmed by 7 bases and 0 bases, with 11 bases remaining between them. This CDR3 spans 14 amino acids. CDR3 coding DNA: TGTGCCAGCACCACGGACAGAAGCACAGATACGCAGTATTTT. Amino acids: CASTTDRSTDTQYF.

CDR3 sequence reads: CASSQGLAAYNEQFF. CDR3 nucleotide sequence: TGTGCCAGCAGCCAAGGACTAGCGGCTTACAATGAGCAGTTCTTC. V and J are TRBV7-3 and TRBJ2-1, with TRBD2 identical over 10 bases. Germline CDR1 SGHTA, CDR2 FQGTGA. The CDR3 loop spans 15 amino acids. Unmatched junction bases numbered 5, after V lost 5 bases and J lost 4 bases. Supplemented by reference TRBV7-3 and TRBJ2-1, the full variable domain reads GAGVSQTPSNKVTEKGKYVELRCDPISGHTALYWYRQSLGQGPEFLIYFQGTGAADDSGLPNDRFFAVRPEGSVSTLKIQRTERGDSAVYLCASSQGLAAYNEQFFGPGTRLTVL.